These 22 T cell receptor beta chains were sequenced from one sample in a study of blood T cell repertoires in COVID-19. Here immunoSEQ multiplex PCR was the method, and the copy in TCRdb shows in-frame clones only, minus some. The sample consists of 180,000 or so clones, 65% to 85% of them appearing once. Sample: PBMCs or T cells enriched from blood (not recorded which). Every receptor here comes from a woman aged 55-69 years who had recovered from COVID-19.

V and J are TRBV13 and TRBJ2-2; 11 bases match TRBD2. The ends lost 0 bases at V and 3 bases at J; junction bases unmatched: 6. The CDR3 is 18 residues long. CDR1 is PRHDT and CDR2 is FYEKMQ in the germline V gene (reference sequence). Here the CDR3 DNA reads TGTGCCAGCAGCTTAGGGCTAGCGGGGGGCCGGTACACCGGGGAGCTGTTTTTT. Its protein is CASSLGLAGGRYTGELFF.

V gene TRBV9 combines with J gene TRBJ2-5, with 7 bases fitting TRBD1. The junction had 4 bases not matched to a gene; V was cut back by 4 bases and J by 1 base. Germline V lookup: CDR1 SGDLS, CDR2 YYNGEE. This CDR3 has 14 residues. Here the CDR3 DNA reads TGTGCCAGCAGCTTGGGACAGACCCAAGAGACCCAGTACTTC. This sequence encodes CASSLGQTQETQYF. Using reference TRBV9 and TRBJ2-5 for the parts outside the CDR3, the full variable domain is DSGVTQTPKHLITATGQRVTLRCSPRSGDLSVYWYQQSLDQGLQFLIQYYNGEERAKGNILERFSAQQFPDLHSELNLSSLELGDSALYFCASSLGQTQETQYFGPGTRLLVL.

The V gene is TRBV2, the J gene TRBJ2-6; TRBD1 aligns across 8 bases. The CDR3 extends over 15 amino acids. V lost 10 bases, J lost 2 bases, and 7 bases stayed unmatched. CDR1 and CDR2 (germline): SNHLY, FYNNEI. The CDR3 here is CATGTGLAGANVLTF. CDR3 bases: TGTGCCACCGGGACAGGTCTCGCTGGGGCCAACGTCCTGACTTTC. The whole variable domain, remainder taken from reference TRBV2 and TRBJ2-6, is EPEVTQTPSHQVTQMGQEVILRCVPISNHLYFYWYRQILGQKVEFLVSFYNNEISEKSEIFDDQFSVERPDGSNFTLKIRSTKLEDSAMYFCATGTGLAGANVLTFGAGSRLTVL.

This chain uses TRBV18 with TRBJ2-7, with D maybe TRBD1 (6 bases). The CDR3 length is 16 residues. Trimming stripped 0 bases from V and 2 bases from J, with 14 bases between. Germline assignment: CDR1 KGHSH and CDR2 LQKENI. In DNA form, the CDR3 reads TGTGCCAGCTCACCACCCTCGACAGGTCGAACCTACGAGCAGTACTTC. Encoded protein: CASSPPSTGRTYEQYF.

This chain connects TRBV5-5 to TRBJ1-1, with D hard to call. The V end lost 3 bases, the J end lost 1 base, and 13 bases lay between the germline ends. The CDR3 totals 15 residues. Per germline, CDR1 SGHKS and CDR2 YYEKEE (reference sequence). CDR3: CASSWGGRTNTEAFF. CDR3 coding DNA: TGTGCCAGCAGCTGGGGAGGGAGGACGAACACTGAAGCTTTCTTT.

V and J are TRBV5-4 and TRBJ2-1; 7 bases line up with TRBD2. V lost 1 base, J lost 5 bases, and 9 bases stayed unmatched. CDR3 length: 16 residues. CDR1 and CDR2 (germline): SGHNT, YYREEE (reference sequence). Here the CDR3 reads CASSLRAASGDNEQFF. CDR3 bases: TGTGCCAGCAGCTTGCGGGCGGCTAGCGGCGACAATGAGCAGTTCTTC.

This clone has a handful of counts. The chain couples TRBV7-9 to TRBJ1-5, with D perhaps matching TRBD1 (6 bases). Trimming left V 1 base short and J 9 bases short, with 10 bases between. This CDR3 is built from 13 residues. Germline values: CDR1 SEHNR, CDR2 FQNEAQ (reference sequence). DNA of the CDR3: TGTGCCAGCAGCTTAGGGACAGCCCGGCCCCAGCATTTT. It specifies CASSLGTARPQHF.

The chain links TRBV6-5 to TRBJ1-2; D is undetermined. Trimming cost V 1 base and J 2 bases, with 11 bases left between them. This CDR3 is 15 amino acids long. CDR1 is MNHEY, CDR2 SVGAGI, per germline. The CDR3 loop reads CASSYLPLRNYGYTF. Here the CDR3 DNA reads TGTGCCAGCAGTTACTTGCCTCTGAGAAACTATGGCTACACCTTC.

In DNA, the CDR3 is TGTGCCAGCAAGGGGGCCGACGGCTTTAATTCACCCCTCCACTTT. Translation gives CASKGADGFNSPLHF. The J gene is TRBJ1-6, the V gene TRBV27; 7 nucleotides agree with TRBD1. Trimming cost V 7 bases and J 6 bases; bases outside gene matches: 9. Germline V gene data show CDR1 as MNHEY and CDR2 as SMNVEV (reference sequence). The CDR3 runs 15 residues.

The chain couples TRBV5-6 to TRBJ1-2; the match to TRBD1 covers 7 bases. The germline V gene encodes CDR1 SGHDT and CDR2 YYEEEE. The CDR3 covers 13 residues. V lost 3 bases and J lost 9; bases outside the gene matches: 8. CDR3 coding DNA: TGTGCCAGCAGCTGGGGACAGTCTTATAGCTACACCTTC. Protein sequence: CASSWGQSYSYTF.

The chain recombines TRBV7-2 with TRBJ2-3, with D tentatively TRBD1 (5 bases). CDR1 and CDR2 (germline): SGHTA, FQGNSA. V was clipped by 4 bases and J by 9 bases, with 14 bases between them. The length of the CDR3 is 13 residues. Here the CDR3 reads CASSSSGWTTQYF. CDR3 coding DNA: TGTGCCAGCAGCTCCTCAGGGTGGACCACGCAGTATTTT. The full variable domain, with the rest looked up from reference TRBV7-2 and TRBJ2-3, is GAGVSQSPSNKVTEKGKDVELRCDPISGHTALYWYRQSLGQGLEFLIYFQGNSAPDKSGLPSDRFSAERTGGSVSTLTIQRTQQEDSAVYLCASSSSGWTTQYFGPGTRLTVL.

CDR3 DNA: TGTGCCAGCAGCTCAGACAGTCAATTAGCAGGAGGCTACACCTTC. Translated: CASSSDSQLAGGYTF. V is TRBV7-8 and J is TRBJ1-2, with D possibly being TRBD1 (5 bases). The V gene lost 4 bases and the J gene lost 8 bases, with 20 bases spanning the gap. CDR3 length equals 15 residues. The germline V gene has CDR1 SGHVS and CDR2 FQNEAQ.

V gene TRBV2 combines with J gene TRBJ2-1; no firm D call. The germline V gene has CDR1 SNHLY and CDR2 FYNNEI. Trimming took off 6 bases at V and 8 bases at J, with 14 bases between the two ends. The CDR3 is 13 residues long. This chain's CDR3 is CASSRPNRDEQFF. The CDR3, as DNA: TGTGCCAGCAGCCGACCCAACCGGGATGAGCAGTTCTTC. Looking up the rest from reference TRBV2 and TRBJ2-1 gives the full variable domain: EPEVTQTPSHQVTQMGQEVILRCVPISNHLYFYWYRQILGQKVEFLVSFYNNEISEKSEIFDDQFSVERPDGSNFTLKIRSTKLEDSAMYFCASSRPNRDEQFFGPGTRLTVL.

V usage is TRBV25-1 and J usage is TRBJ2-1; 8 bases are a match to TRBD2. Trimming at V came to 4 bases and at J to 10 bases, leaving 9 bases not matched to a gene. Germline V gene lookup returns CDR1 MGHDK and CDR2 SYGVNS. The CDR3 is made up of 14 amino acids. CDR3 DNA: TGTGCCAGCAGTGGCGGACTAGCCCGGGGAGAGCAGTTCTTC. Its protein is CASSGGLARGEQFF. Complete variable domain (other parts from reference TRBV25-1 and TRBJ2-1): EADIYQTPRYLVIGTGKKITLECSQTMGHDKMYWYQQDPGMELHLIHYSYGVNSTEKGDLSSESTVSRIRTEHFPLTLESARPSHTSQYLCASSGGLARGEQFFGPGTRLTVL.

The chain carries TRBV6-6 and TRBJ1-6; 7 nucleotides agree with TRBD1. CDR1 MNHNY and CDR2 SVGAGI come from the germline V gene (reference sequence). J was trimmed by 14 bases and V by 8 bases; bases with no gene match: 15. This CDR3 is built from 14 residues. The CDR3 region is CASASDTARGSLHF. For the CDR3, the DNA is TGTGCCAGCGCTTCGGACACGGCCAGGGGGTCCCTCCACTTT.

J is TRBJ1-5 and V is TRBV15; D gene ambiguous. CDR3 length equals 13 residues. The V and J ends lost 2 bases and 5 bases respectively, with 7 bases between them. Germline V gene lookup returns CDR1 LNHNV and CDR2 YYDKDF (reference sequence). The CDR3 coding sequence is TGTGCCACCAGCAGACAGGTGGATCAGCCCCAGCATTTT. This gives the protein CATSRQVDQPQHF.

V usage is TRBV5-1 and J usage is TRBJ2-2; 12 positions match TRBD2. Trimming at V came to 7 bases and at J to 4 bases, leaving 8 bases not matched to a gene. CDR1 is SGHRS and CDR2 is YFSETQ in the germline V gene. This CDR3 spans 16 amino acids. This CDR3 is CASGKLAGGSTGELFF. CDR3 nucleotides: TGCGCCAGCGGAAAACTAGCGGGGGGATCCACCGGGGAGCTGTTTTTT.

This chain links TRBV5-1 with TRBJ2-1; 12 nucleotides align to TRBD2. CDR3 length: 16 amino acids. V was clipped by 3 bases and J by 7 bases; unmatched bases: 8. Per germline, CDR1 SGHRS and CDR2 YFSETQ. For the CDR3, the DNA is TGCGCCAGCAGCTCAAGCCCTAGCGGGGGGGCGAATGAGCAGTTCTTC. It yields the protein CASSSSPSGGANEQFF.

The chain joins TRBV10-2 to TRBJ1-1, with D unresolved. Between the trimmed V and J ends, which lost 8 bases and 6 bases, there was a span of 16 bases. The CDR3 totals 13 residues. Germline V gene sequence: CDR1 WSHSY, CDR2 SAAADI. CDR3 sequence reads: CASRLEAGAEAFF. As DNA, the CDR3 is TGCGCCAGCCGCCTGGAGGCAGGTGCTGAAGCTTTCTTT.

The chain recombines TRBV30 with TRBJ2-2; TRBD2 agrees at 7 bases. The CDR3 has 12 residues. Trimming took 6 bases from V and 5 from J; bases not matched to a gene: 3. Germline V gives CDR1 GTSNPN, CDR2 SVGIG (reference sequence). The CDR3 spells CACPGLTGELFF. The CDR3 coding sequence is TGTGCCTGCCCGGGACTAACCGGGGAGCTGTTTTTT.

The CDR3 protein is CASSSTGDMGGYTF. CDR3 sequence (DNA): TGCGCCAGCAGCTCCACAGGGGACATGGGAGGCTACACCTTC. V gene TRBV5-1 combines with J gene TRBJ1-2; TRBD1 matches at 7 bases. J gave up 8 bases and V 3 bases, and 10 bases lay outside the gene matches. Germline CDR1 is SGHRS and CDR2 is YFSETQ. This CDR3 spans 14 amino acids.

V and J are TRBV28 and TRBJ2-6; D perhaps matches TRBD2 (5 bases). Trimming left V 3 bases short and J 4 bases short, with 10 bases between. The germline gives CDR1 MDHEN, CDR2 SYDVKM. The CDR3 contains 15 residues. The CDR3 DNA follows: TGTGCCAGCAGTTTGTCCCGAGGGGGGGCCAACGTCCTGACTTTC. Residues: CASSLSRGGANVLTF. The variable domain in full, with the rest retrieved from reference TRBV28 and TRBJ2-6, is DVKVTQSSRYLVKRTGEKVFLECVQDMDHENMFWYRQDPGLGLRLIYFSYDVKMKEKGDIPEGYSVSREKKERFSLILESASTNQTSMYLCASSLSRGGANVLTFGAGSRLTVL.